This passage covers 31 T cell receptor beta chains from one sample sequenced in a study of shared clonotypes between healthy human individuals. The protocol was immunoSEQ multiplex PCR, while the TCRdb copy is restricted to in-frame clones and leaves out a portion. Here the sample spans some 2,500,000 clones, 80% to 95% being singletons. Specimen: naive CD4+ T cells from PBMCs. Noted subset: CD45RA+ positively selected. The receptors shown here come from a man aged 18-30 years in good health. Some clones in this sample may be carry-over from other donors' samples.

The chain carries TRBV4-3 and TRBJ2-7; the D is unclear. The length of the CDR3 is 13 residues. CDR1 and CDR2 from the germline V gene are LGHNA and YSLEER. The ends were cut back, 4 bases at V and 5 bases at J, with 12 bases in the middle. The CDR3 bases are TGCGCCAGCAGCCCCCTAAACGGCGACGAGCAGTACTTC. Its translation is CASSPLNGDEQYF.

This clone was detected only once. The chain links TRBV7-9 to TRBJ1-4, with D possibly matching TRBD1 (5 bases). This CDR3 spans 18 amino acids. The germline gives CDR1 SEHNR, CDR2 FQNEAQ (reference sequence). Between the trimmed V and J ends, which lost 1 base and 3 bases, there was a span of 18 bases. Here the CDR3 DNA reads TGTGCCAGCAGCTTAGAAAGCGGCAGCCTACAGGCTAATGAAAAACTGTTTTTT. Protein product: CASSLESGSLQANEKLFF.

This sequence joins TRBV5-1 and TRBJ2-1; 12 nucleotides line up with TRBD2. The V segment lost 4 bases and the J segment 9 bases; nucleotides outside the gene matches: 11. The CDR3 runs to 16 residues. CDR1 is SGHRS, CDR2 YFSETQ, per germline. The CDR3 DNA sequence: TGCGCCAGCAGCGTACTATCTAGCGGGAGGGCCCCTGAGCAGTTCTTC. Its protein is CASSVLSSGRAPEQFF.

V and J are TRBV5-4 and TRBJ1-1; D possibly corresponds to TRBD1 (6 bases). This CDR3 contains 13 residues. V dropped 4 bases and J dropped 5 bases, with 12 bases sitting between them. The germline V gene has CDR1 SGHNT and CDR2 YYREEE (reference sequence). The CDR3 reads CASSRKTGTEAFF. The CDR3 DNA follows: TGTGCCAGCAGCCGAAAAACAGGGACTGAAGCTTTCTTT.

A remark on this clone: At the DNA level, this CDR3 is encoded by other sequences in the same sample as well. The J gene is TRBJ2-3, the V gene TRBV7-2; 9 nucleotides align to TRBD1. CDR3 length equals 16 residues. Germline V gives CDR1 SGHTA, CDR2 FQGNSA. V lost 2 bases, J lost 1 base, and 4 bases stayed unmatched. This CDR3 is CASSLLGQGGTDTQYF. In DNA form, the CDR3 reads TGTGCCAGCAGCTTATTGGGACAGGGCGGCACAGATACGCAGTATTTT.

V is TRBV5-1 and J is TRBJ2-5; no definite D call. CDR1 and CDR2 (germline): SGHRS, YFSETQ. Between the trimmed V and J ends, which lost 2 bases and 2 bases, there was a span of 7 bases. There are 13 residues in the CDR3. The CDR3 DNA reads TGCGCCAGCAGCTTTACCCCTCAAGAGACCCAGTACTTC. Its protein product is CASSFTPQETQYF.

The chain carries TRBV11-2 and TRBJ2-2; no firm D call. The CDR3 consists of 15 residues. V shed 1 base and J shed 1 base, with 7 bases lying between them. Germline V lookup: CDR1 SGHAT, CDR2 FQNNGV. The CDR3 bases are TGTGCCAGCAGCTTAGTCAGGATGAACACCGGGGAGCTGTTTTTT. It codes for CASSLVRMNTGELFF. Complete variable domain (other parts from reference TRBV11-2 and TRBJ2-2): EAGVAQSPRYKIIEKRQSVAFWCNPISGHATLYWYQQILGQGPKLLIQFQNNGVVDDSQLPKDRFSAERLKGVDSTLKIQPAKLEDSAVYLCASSLVRMNTGELFFGEGSRLTVL.

To note about this clone: The same CDR3 also results from other DNA sequences found in this sample. J is TRBJ1-2 and V is TRBV7-9; the D is unclear. The CDR3 is made up of 14 amino acids. Germline CDR1 and CDR2: SEHNR and FQNEAQ (reference sequence). V was trimmed by 5 bases and J by 5 bases, leaving 15 bases between them. The CDR3 here is CASSPRTGAYGYTF. The DNA for the CDR3 is TGTGCCAGCAGCCCCCGGACGGGCGCATATGGCTACACCTTC.

The chain employs TRBV7-3 and TRBJ2-1; TRBD2 agrees at 7 bases. Germline CDR1 SGHTA, CDR2 FQGTGA. The CDR3 is made up of 15 amino acids. V lost 4 bases to trimming and J lost 8 bases; unmatched junction nucleotides: 11. This chain's CDR3 is CASSSTGTTSHEQFF. The CDR3 DNA follows: TGTGCCAGCAGCTCAACCGGGACTACATCCCATGAGCAGTTCTTC. The full variable domain, with the rest looked up from reference TRBV7-3 and TRBJ2-1, is GAGVSQTPSNKVTEKGKYVELRCDPISGHTALYWYRQSLGQGPEFLIYFQGTGAADDSGLPNDRFFAVRPEGSVSTLKIQRTERGDSAVYLCASSSTGTTSHEQFFGPGTRLTVL.

This clone was detected only a few times. This sample also contains other DNA sequences that code for the same CDR3. DNA for the CDR3: TGTGCCAGCTCACCACAGGGGGATACGCAGTATTTT. Its protein is CASSPQGDTQYF. The chain recombines TRBV18 with TRBJ2-3, with D possibly TRBD1 on 5 matching bases. Trimming shortened V by 1 base and J by 6 bases, and 5 bases separated the two germline ends. Germline V CDR1 and CDR2: KGHSH, LQKENI. The CDR3 spans 12 residues.

This chain connects TRBV9 to TRBJ1-1; a possible D gene is TRBD1 (5 bases). Germline V gene data show CDR1 as SGDLS and CDR2 as YYNGEE. Trimming removed 0 bases from V and 5 bases from J, with 14 bases in between. This CDR3 contains 15 residues. In DNA, the CDR3 is TGTGCCAGCAGCGTAGACGGGGGAGTAGGAACTGAAGCTTTCTTT. Translating gives CASSVDGGVGTEAFF.

The genes are TRBV6-6 and TRBJ1-5; D not resolved. The CDR3 sequence is 13 residues long. Deletions cut 6 bases from V and 7 bases from J, with 13 bases between. Looked up from germline, CDR1 is MNHNY and CDR2 is SVGAGI (reference sequence). The CDR3 sequence is CASSDTSRQPQHF. The CDR3 coding sequence is TGTGCCAGCAGCGACACCAGTAGGCAGCCCCAGCATTTT.

This chain connects TRBV14 to TRBJ2-7; TRBD2 matches at 7 bases. CDR3 length equals 17 residues. Germline assignment: CDR1 SGHDN and CDR2 FVKESK. V lost 3 bases, J lost 7 bases, and 18 bases stayed unmatched. The CDR3 DNA sequence: TGTGCCAGCAGCCATTTCAGAGCCGGGACTACCTTTGGGGAGCAGTACTTC. Translated: CASSHFRAGTTFGEQYF. Full variable domain (rest looked up from reference TRBV14 and TRBJ2-7): EAGVTQFPSHSVIEKGQTVTLRCDPISGHDNLYWYRRVMGKEIKFLLHFVKESKQDESGMPNNRFLAERTGGTYSTLKVQPAELEDSGVYFCASSHFRAGTTFGEQYFGPGTRLTVT.

In DNA form, the CDR3 reads TGTGCCAGCAGCGTAGCCCTGGGGCAGGGGAACACCGGGGAGCTGTTTTTT. Amino acid sequence: CASSVALGQGNTGELFF. V is TRBV9 and J is TRBJ2-2; tentative D call: TRBD1 (5 bases). The length of the CDR3 is 17 residues. Trimming stripped 0 bases from V and 1 base from J, with 13 bases between. CDR1 and CDR2 from the germline V gene are SGDLS and YYNGEE. The whole variable domain, filled in from reference TRBV9 and TRBJ2-2, reads DSGVTQTPKHLITATGQRVTLRCSPRSGDLSVYWYQQSLDQGLQFLIQYYNGEERAKGNILERFSAQQFPDLHSELNLSSLELGDSALYFCASSVALGQGNTGELFFGEGSRLTVL.

V is TRBV5-1 and J is TRBJ1-1; no definite D call. The ends were cut back, 0 bases at V and 6 bases at J, with 18 bases in the middle. The CDR3 totals 16 residues. CDR1 is SGHRS and CDR2 is YFSETQ in the germline V gene. The DNA for the CDR3 is TGCGCCAGCAGCTTGGAATTTGGCCCCTATCAGGCTGAAGCTTTCTTT. Encoded protein: CASSLEFGPYQAEAFF. The whole variable domain, filled in from reference TRBV5-1 and TRBJ1-1, reads KAGVTQTPRYLIKTRGQQVTLSCSPISGHRSVSWYQQTPGQGLQFLFEYFSETQRNKGNFPGRFSGRQFSNSRSEMNVSTLELGDSALYLCASSLEFGPYQAEAFFGQGTRLTVV.

The rearrangement joins TRBV11-2 to TRBJ2-5; possible D gene TRBD2, 6 bases. The germline gives CDR1 SGHAT, CDR2 FQNNGV. The V gene lost 5 bases and the J gene lost 11 bases, with 33 bases spanning the gap. This CDR3 is 18 amino acids long. The CDR3 loop reads CASSHLQADLRSPGEQYF. DNA for the CDR3: TGTGCCAGCAGCCATCTACAGGCCGATCTGCGGTCCCCGGGGGAGCAGTACTTC.

This chain joins TRBV5-4 and TRBJ2-7; TRBD2 might be the D (6 bases). The CDR3 contains 17 residues. V dropped 4 bases and J dropped 6 bases, with 26 bases sitting between them. Per germline, CDR1 SGHNT and CDR2 YYREEE (reference sequence). CDR3 sequence: CASSPQGLQHQGREQYF. In nucleotides, the CDR3 is TGTGCCAGCAGCCCCCAGGGACTCCAGCACCAAGGTCGCGAGCAGTACTTC. Looking up the rest from reference TRBV5-4 and TRBJ2-7 gives the full variable domain: ETGVTQSPTHLIKTRGQQVTLRCSSQSGHNTVSWYQQALGQGPQFIFQYYREEENGRGNFPPRFSGLQFPNYSSELNVNALELDDSALYLCASSPQGLQHQGREQYFGPGTRLTVT.

Of note for this clone: The sample contains more than one DNA sequence encoding this CDR3. The chain employs TRBV19 and TRBJ1-3; D gene unclear. The CDR3 spans 14 residues. Germline assignment: CDR1 LNHDA and CDR2 SQIVND (reference sequence). Trimming stripped 6 bases from V and 0 bases from J, with 9 bases between. This CDR3 is CASRLASSGNTIYF. The CDR3 nucleotides read TGTGCCAGTAGGCTAGCGAGCTCTGGAAACACCATATATTTT.

About this clone itself: The sample has other DNA sequences that encode this CDR3 too. The chain joins TRBV7-9 to TRBJ1-4; D not certain. CDR3 size: 14 residues. V was cut by 5 bases and J by 3 bases, with 10 bases left in between. Germline-derived CDR1 and CDR2 are SEHNR and FQNEAQ (reference sequence). The DNA for the CDR3 is TGTGCCAGCAGCCTAGAGAGGGCTAATGAAAAACTGTTTTTT. Protein: CASSLERANEKLFF.

The chain is built from TRBV28 and TRBJ1-5, with a weak D call TRBD1 (5 bases). The V end was cut by 5 bases, the J end by 2 bases, with 16 bases between. Germline loops: CDR1 MDHEN, CDR2 SYDVKM. This CDR3 contains 16 residues. This chain's CDR3 is CASSSLGAAGNQPQHF. The CDR3 bases are TGTGCCAGCAGTAGCCTAGGGGCTGCTGGCAATCAGCCCCAGCATTTT.

The chain carries TRBV27 and TRBJ2-1, with TRBD2 as a possible D gene (7 bases). This CDR3 spans 17 amino acids. The ends were cut back, 8 bases at V and 8 bases at J, with 28 bases in the middle. Germline V gene lookup returns CDR1 MNHEY and CDR2 SMNVEV (reference sequence). The CDR3 region has the DNA TGTGCCAGCTCACCAACTCGTAGGGGGAGGGAATGGGATGAGCAGTTCTTC. Protein sequence: CASSPTRRGREWDEQFF.

The chain recombines TRBV6-1 with TRBJ2-5, with TRBD1 identical over 9 bases. Trimming at V came to 4 bases and at J to 5 bases, leaving 14 bases not matched to a gene. Per germline, CDR1 MNHNS and CDR2 SASEGT. This CDR3 region has 17 residues. The DNA of the CDR3 is TGTGCCAGCAGTGCCTCTTCTGACAGGGGGTTCTATGAGACCCAGTACTTC. This sequence encodes CASSASSDRGFYETQYF.

This sequence joins TRBV10-3 and TRBJ1-5; TRBD1 agrees at 7 bases. The CDR3 totals 14 residues. V was pared by 1 base and J by 5 bases, with 2 bases of the junction left unmatched. Germline CDR1 is ENHRY and CDR2 is SYGVKD. CDR3 sequence (DNA): TGTGCCATCAGTGAGTACAGGGGCGATCAGCCCCAGCATTTT. This codes for CAISEYRGDQPQHF.

This clone was counted once. This sequence joins TRBV6-1 and TRBJ2-3, with 10 bases identical to TRBD1. The V and J ends lost 7 bases and 3 bases, in that order; junction bases with no gene match: 7. This CDR3 contains 15 residues. Germline V gene lookup returns CDR1 MNHNS and CDR2 SASEGT. This CDR3 reads CASTSGTGATDTQYF. The DNA for the CDR3 is TGTGCCAGCACCTCCGGGACAGGGGCGACAGATACGCAGTATTTT.

The V call is TRBV19, the J call TRBJ1-1; D gene uncertain. Germline CDR1 and CDR2: LNHDA and SQIVND (reference sequence). The V end lost 10 bases, the J end lost 5 bases, and 11 bases lay between the germline ends. This CDR3 has 11 residues. The CDR3 protein is CATKGRTEAFF. The CDR3 region has the DNA TGTGCCACTAAAGGGAGGACTGAAGCTTTCTTT.

The chain links TRBV4-1 to TRBJ2-1, with 10 bases aligning to TRBD2. Per the germline V gene, CDR1 is MGHRA and CDR2 is YSYEKL. J lost 5 bases, V lost 4 bases, and 11 bases had no gene match. The CDR3 contains 17 residues. The CDR3 DNA is TGCGCCAGCAGCCCGGGACTAGCGTTCATTTCCAACAATGAGCAGTTCTTC. Residues: CASSPGLAFISNNEQFF.

The chain is built from TRBV6-1 and TRBJ2-1; 12 nucleotides line up with TRBD2. Germline values: CDR1 MNHNS, CDR2 SASEGT. With 0 bases clipped from V and 14 bases from J, the junction kept 8 bases outside the gene matches. The CDR3 is made up of 15 amino acids. The CDR3 region is CASSEAGTSGSREFF. CDR3 DNA sequence: TGTGCCAGCAGTGAAGCTGGGACTAGCGGGTCTAGGGAGTTCTTC.

V gene TRBV5-1 combines with J gene TRBJ2-2, with D tentatively TRBD1 (6 bases). This CDR3 contains 17 residues. V was cut by 7 bases and J by 2 bases, with 21 bases left in between. Germline V lookup: CDR1 SGHRS, CDR2 YFSETQ. CDR3 DNA: TGCGCCAGCGAGAAGACAGGTTCCTACCTCAACACCGGGGAGCTGTTTTTT. Its translation is CASEKTGSYLNTGELFF.

The count of this clone is one. The J gene is TRBJ2-1, the V gene TRBV2; a possible D gene is TRBD1 (5 bases). Germline CDR1 reads SNHLY; CDR2 reads FYNNEI. The ends were cut back, 4 bases at V and 15 bases at J, with 16 bases in the middle. The CDR3 is made up of 12 amino acids. CDR3 bases: TGTGCCAGCAGTGTGAAGGCCGTTCAGGGGTTCTTC. Its translation: CASSVKAVQGFF.

The chain has TRBV4-3 and TRBJ1-1; no clear D gene. Trimming pared 3 bases from V and 0 bases from J, leaving 11 bases between. The germline CDR1 and CDR2 sequences are LGHNA and YSLEER. The CDR3 runs 15 residues. This chain's CDR3 is CASSQATTMNTEAFF. The CDR3 DNA is TGCGCCAGCAGCCAGGCTACGACAATGAACACTGAAGCTTTCTTT.

The chain recombines TRBV5-4 with TRBJ2-3; no clear D. The germline V and J ends were trimmed by 4 bases and 2 bases, with 8 bases remaining between them. Germline CDR1 and CDR2: SGHNT and YYREEE (reference sequence). The CDR3 consists of 13 residues. This CDR3 is CASSAGLTDTQYF. CDR3 in DNA: TGTGCCAGCAGCGCCGGTCTCACAGATACGCAGTATTTT.